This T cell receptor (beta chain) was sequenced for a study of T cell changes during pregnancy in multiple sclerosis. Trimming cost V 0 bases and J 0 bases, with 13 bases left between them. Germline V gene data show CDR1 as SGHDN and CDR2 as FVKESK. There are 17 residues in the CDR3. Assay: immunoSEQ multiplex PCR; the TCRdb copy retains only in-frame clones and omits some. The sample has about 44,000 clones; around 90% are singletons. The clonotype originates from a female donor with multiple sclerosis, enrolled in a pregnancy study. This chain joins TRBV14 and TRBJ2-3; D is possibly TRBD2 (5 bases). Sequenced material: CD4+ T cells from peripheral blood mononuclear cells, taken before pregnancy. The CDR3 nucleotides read TGTGCCAGCAGCCAAGATCTGGCGGGCTATAGCACAGATACGCAGTATTTT. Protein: CASSQDLAGYSTDTQYF.